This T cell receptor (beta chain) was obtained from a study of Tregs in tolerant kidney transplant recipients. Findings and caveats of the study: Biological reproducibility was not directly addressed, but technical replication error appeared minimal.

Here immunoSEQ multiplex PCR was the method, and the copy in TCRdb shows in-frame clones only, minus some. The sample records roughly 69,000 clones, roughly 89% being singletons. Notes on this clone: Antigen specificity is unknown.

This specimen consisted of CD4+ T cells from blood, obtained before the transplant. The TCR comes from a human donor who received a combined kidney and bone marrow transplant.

CDR3 protein: CAIRGTARNYGYTF. The CDR3 nucleotides are TGTGCCATCAGAGGGACAGCACGCAACTATGGCTACACCTTC. The V and J genes are TRBV10-3 and TRBJ1-2, with 7 positions matching TRBD1. The CDR3 runs 14 residues. Germline V gives CDR1 ENHRY, CDR2 SYGVKD. V shed 6 bases, J shed 2 bases, and the junction held 6 bases outside the gene matches.